This TCR beta chain appears in the sequencing data of a study of cytomegalovirus exposure and HLA in healthy donors (dated by TCRdb to between 2016 and 2019). At the level of the whole study: According to a later analysis, one platform produced both the roughly 120 validation repertoires and the 666 repertoires of the first cohort. The aim of the study was to test whether cataloging public T cell receptors could identify signatures of past pathogen exposure. Along with the approximately 620-subject first cohort, a separate validation cohort of around 110 different subjects was used. High-throughput TCR immunosequencing, statistical association of individual TCRs with disease status, and machine learning were combined to predict cytomegalovirus infection status. What the research found in general, with its limitations: A few of the identified cytomegalovirus-associated TCR beta chains were confirmed in vitro to be specific for cytomegalovirus antigens. A later analysis had no HLA typing for the validation cohort, so co-occurrence there was scored across all 110 or so repertoires. A later analysis found that TCRs clustered in the first cohort also tended to co-occur in the 120 validation repertoires, with 94% of cluster scores above 0. The authors suggested that the approach could potentially be extended to other disease states and immunological phenotypes. While some public TCRs were present in many individuals, most TCR sequences turned up only very rarely across donors. The study gave a list of some 150 TCR beta chains associated with cytomegalovirus. Cytomegalovirus status was reported to be diagnosed by the classifier with high specificity and sensitivity in both the original and validation cohorts.

Library construction relied on the immunoSEQ multiplex PCR assay. The authors' pipeline ran thus. A statistical classification framework was built for diagnosing cytomegalovirus status from the catalog of TCR beta chain sequences. TCRdb took over this immuneACCESS table, retaining in-frame rearrangements with V and J assigned. Such tables are incomplete; in checked studies, under half of the missing clones stem from an unresolved V gene, and the remainder is unexplained. The V and J calls and clone size come from that table; D and trimming were worked out from the DNA. In this sample the table shows 150,000 to 200,000 clones, 85% of which occur a single time. Jointly, the top ten make up more than 15% of the sample. The donors belonged to the validation cohort of 120 subjects, which was separate from the roughly 670-subject first cohort. Trimming takes 3 bases from V and 5 bases from J, and the germline ends sit 7 bases apart. CDR3 length: 11 amino acids, cysteine to phenylalanine. Solely the CDR3 DNA is kept, with 33 bases framed from the first base. For CDR1 and CDR2, the germline V gene lists SQVTM and ANQGSEA.

This clone was counted between two and nine times. Its antigen is unknown. The sample holds no much larger clone one base away, and base qualities are not on file. This TCR was sampled from a man between 18 and 35 years old in good health and CMV-seropositive. Sequenced sample: PBMCs. The chain couples TRBV29-1 to TRBJ1-2; possibly the D gene is TRBD1, per 6 matching bases. DNA sequence: TGCAGCGTTGATCAGGGGTATGGCTACACCTTC. Its protein product is CSVDQGYGYTF.